The 29 T cell receptor beta chains in this list originate from one sample, sequenced in a study of blood T cell repertoires in COVID-19. The repertoire was sequenced with immunoSEQ multiplex PCR; TCRdb's copy has only in-frame clones and lacks some. The sample holds about 670,000 clones, around 89% seen once. The sample was peripheral blood. These receptors were obtained from a woman under 30 with acute or convalescent COVID-19.

J is TRBJ1-2 and V is TRBV21-1. TRBV21-1 is listed as a pseudogene. The CDR3 is 15 amino acids. CDR3 DNA: TGTGCCAGCAGCAAAGCGCTGAGGGCAGGTGATGGCTACACCTTC. Its protein is CASSKALRAGDGYTF.

The V and J genes are TRBV30 and TRBJ1-1; 10 nucleotides align to TRBD1. CDR1 is GTSNPN and CDR2 is SVGIG in the germline V gene (reference sequence). CDR3 length: 13 amino acids. Trimming removed 2 bases from V and 10 bases from J; junction bases left unmatched: 7. CDR3 sequence (DNA): TGTGCCTGGAGTTACGGGACAGGGGAAGTAGCTTTCTTT. Translated, it gives CAWSYGTGEVAFF.

The chain carries TRBV10-3 and TRBJ1-1, with 7 bases aligning to TRBD1. The germline gives CDR1 ENHRY, CDR2 SYGVKD. V lost 1 base and J lost 1; bases outside the gene matches: 6. CDR3 size: 16 residues. The CDR3 sequence is CAISELTGSRNTEAFF. The CDR3, as DNA: TGTGCCATCAGTGAGTTGACAGGGTCAAGGAACACTGAAGCTTTCTTT.

This chain joins TRBV30 and TRBJ1-5; 7 bases line up with TRBD1. Per germline, CDR1 GTSNPN and CDR2 SVGIG (reference sequence). V dropped 1 base and J dropped 3; count of bases not matched to a gene: 9. The CDR3 runs to 16 residues. CDR3 amino acids: CAWSERRQGPNQPQHF. The CDR3 DNA reads as TGTGCCTGGAGTGAAAGGAGACAGGGTCCCAATCAGCCCCAGCATTTT.

The V and J genes are TRBV7-2 and TRBJ2-7; TRBD2 aligns across 13 bases. Germline CDR1 and CDR2: SGHTA and FQGNSA. V was pared by 5 bases and J by 3 bases, with 7 bases of the junction left unmatched. The CDR3 is made up of 16 amino acids. CDR3 amino acids: CASSPRRLAGGYEQYF. As DNA, the CDR3 is TGTGCCAGCAGCCCCCGACGACTAGCGGGGGGCTACGAGCAGTACTTC.

A single count supports this clone. This chain connects TRBV4-1 to TRBJ1-3; no firm D call. Trimming took off 4 bases at V and 0 bases at J, with 10 bases between the two ends. This CDR3 has 15 residues. The germline CDR1 and CDR2 sequences are MGHRA and YSYEKL. The CDR3 reads CASSPGIYSGNTIYF. The CDR3 DNA reads as TGCGCCAGCAGCCCCGGGATTTACTCTGGAAACACCATATATTTT.

This sequence joins TRBV30 and TRBJ1-1; unclear D gene. Germline CDR1 and CDR2: GTSNPN and SVGIG (reference sequence). The germline V and J ends were trimmed by 2 bases and 0 bases, with 7 bases remaining between them. The CDR3 runs to 13 residues. This CDR3 is CAWSLRMNTEAFF. CDR3 DNA sequence: TGTGCCTGGAGTTTGAGAATGAACACTGAAGCTTTCTTT.

The CDR3 sequence: CASSLTPNQPQHF. For the CDR3, the DNA is TGCGCCAGCAGCTTGACTCCCAATCAGCCCCAGCATTTT. This chain uses TRBV5-1 with TRBJ1-5; D remains ambiguous. Trimming took off 1 base at V and 3 bases at J, with 5 bases between the two ends. CDR1 and CDR2 from the germline V gene are SGHRS and YFSETQ. The CDR3 spans 13 residues. The full variable domain, rest sourced from reference TRBV5-1 and TRBJ1-5, is KAGVTQTPRYLIKTRGQQVTLSCSPISGHRSVSWYQQTPGQGLQFLFEYFSETQRNKGNFPGRFSGRQFSNSRSEMNVSTLELGDSALYLCASSLTPNQPQHFGDGTRLSIL.

The chain joins TRBV30 to TRBJ2-5, with 10 bases lining up with TRBD1. After removal of 0 bases from V and 2 bases from J, the junction contained 6 bases not matched to a gene. Germline CDR1 is GTSNPN and CDR2 is SVGIG (reference sequence). The CDR3 covers 16 residues. CDR3 protein: CAWSVQRDRGQETQYF. The CDR3 DNA sequence: TGTGCCTGGAGTGTACAGAGGGACAGGGGTCAAGAGACCCAGTACTTC.

The chain carries TRBV9 and TRBJ1-1; possible D gene TRBD1, 5 bases. In germline, CDR1 is SGDLS, CDR2 YYNGEE. The ends were cut back, 3 bases at V and 4 bases at J, with 19 bases in the middle. The CDR3 spans 16 residues. The CDR3 sequence: CASSGGTWGVPTEAFF. In nucleotides, the CDR3 is TGTGCCAGCAGCGGAGGGACTTGGGGGGTACCCACTGAAGCTTTCTTT.

The chain links TRBV11-2 to TRBJ1-6; TRBD1 matches 12 bases. The CDR3 is 14 residues long. Per germline, CDR1 SGHAT and CDR2 FQNNGV. J lost 6 bases, V lost 8 bases, and 2 bases had no gene match. CDR3 amino acids: CASGTGGPNSPLHF. DNA for the CDR3: TGTGCCAGCGGGACAGGGGGCCCTAATTCACCCCTCCACTTT.

This clone appeared a few times. As DNA, the CDR3 is TGTGCCAGCAGCTTAGGGTCTCAGGCTAATCAGCCCCAGCATTTT. Amino acids: CASSLGSQANQPQHF. V and J are TRBV7-8 and TRBJ1-5; D remains unclear. Trimming cost V 1 base and J 4 bases, with 11 bases left between them. The CDR3 totals 15 residues. Germline CDR1 and CDR2: SGHVS and FQNEAQ. The variable domain in full, completed from reference TRBV7-8 and TRBJ1-5, reads GAGVSQSPRYKVAKRGQDVALRCDPISGHVSLFWYQQALGQGPEFLTYFQNEAQLDKSGLPSDRFFAERPEGSVSTLKIQRTQQEDSAVYLCASSLGSQANQPQHFGDGTRLSIL.

This clone was detected only once. The V gene is TRBV7-2, the J gene TRBJ1-2; unclear D gene. The germline gives CDR1 SGHTA, CDR2 FQGNSA. This CDR3 is 14 amino acids long. Trimming removed 2 bases from V and 6 bases from J, with 13 bases in between. Here the CDR3 reads CASSLSGILHGYTF. DNA for the CDR3: TGTGCCAGCAGCTTAAGCGGGATACTTCATGGCTACACCTTC.

The CDR3 loop reads CASSTGESYTF. In nucleotides, the CDR3 is TGTGCCAGCAGTACAGGGGAGAGCTACACCTTC. V and J are TRBV7-8 and TRBJ1-2, with 7 positions matching TRBD1. The CDR3 covers 11 residues. Germline CDR1 reads SGHVS; CDR2 reads FQNEAQ. V trimming: 6 bases; J trimming: 9 bases; junction bases outside the gene matches: 4.

The chain carries TRBV28 and TRBJ1-1; 9 nucleotides match TRBD1. Per germline, CDR1 MDHEN and CDR2 SYDVKM. The CDR3 has 15 residues. J lost 1 base, V lost 2 bases, and 2 bases had no gene match. CDR3 sequence: CASSLDRGGNTEAFF. The CDR3 DNA sequence: TGTGCCAGCAGTTTAGACAGGGGGGGGAACACTGAAGCTTTCTTT.

The rearrangement links TRBV11-2 to TRBJ1-2; TRBD1 aligns across 9 bases. V lost 6 bases and J lost 4; bases outside the gene matches: 9. The germline gives CDR1 SGHAT, CDR2 FQNNGV. The CDR3 has 15 residues. The CDR3 bases are TGTGCCAGCAGACATCCGGACAGGGGATCCTATGGCTACACCTTC. Encoded protein: CASRHPDRGSYGYTF.

V and J are TRBV19 and TRBJ1-3; a possible D gene is TRBD1 (6 bases). Germline CDR1 is LNHDA and CDR2 is SQIVND (reference sequence). The CDR3 is 17 amino acids. V was shortened by 7 bases and J by 0 bases, with 19 bases between the two germline ends. The CDR3 DNA is TGTGCCAGTACCACACGGACAGCTCATAGCTCTGGAAACACCATATATTTT. It is translated as CASTTRTAHSSGNTIYF.

This sequence joins TRBV19 and TRBJ1-1, with 7 bases fitting TRBD1. V trimming: 5 bases; J trimming: 8 bases; junction bases outside the gene matches: 8. The CDR3 length is 13 residues. Germline V gene lookup returns CDR1 LNHDA and CDR2 SQIVND (reference sequence). The CDR3 nucleotides read TGTGCCAGTAGTCGAGGGACAGCTAGAGAAGCTTTCTTT. Translation gives CASSRGTAREAFF.

As concerns this clone: The same CDR3 is also encoded by other DNA sequences in this sample. This sequence joins TRBV5-1 and TRBJ1-1; TRBD1 matches 8 bases. The J segment lost 1 base and the V segment lost 2 bases, leaving 1 base of the junction unmatched. The germline V gene has CDR1 SGHRS and CDR2 YFSETQ. The CDR3 covers 14 residues. The CDR3 region has the DNA TGCGCCAGCAGCTTACAGGGGGGGAACACTGAAGCTTTCTTT. This sequence encodes CASSLQGGNTEAFF.

The genes are TRBV27 and TRBJ2-2, with D possibly being TRBD1 (6 bases). Per the germline V gene, CDR1 is MNHEY and CDR2 is SMNVEV (reference sequence). The length of the CDR3 is 16 residues. The V end was cut by 5 bases, the J end by 1 base, with 14 bases between. The CDR3 coding sequence is TGTGCCAGCAGTCCGGCGACGGGACAGAACACCGGGGAGCTGTTTTTT. This sequence encodes CASSPATGQNTGELFF.

A word on this clone: Distinct nucleotide sequences in the sample also encode this CDR3. V and J are TRBV9 and TRBJ1-1; D remains unclear. The CDR3 has 12 residues. Trimming stripped 2 bases from V and 3 bases from J, with 5 bases between. CDR1 SGDLS and CDR2 YYNGEE come from the germline V gene. CDR3 DNA sequence: TGTGCCAGCAGCGTCGGGGACACTGAAGCTTTCTTT. This encodes CASSVGDTEAFF. The whole variable domain, filled in from reference TRBV9 and TRBJ1-1, reads DSGVTQTPKHLITATGQRVTLRCSPRSGDLSVYWYQQSLDQGLQFLIQYYNGEERAKGNILERFSAQQFPDLHSELNLSSLELGDSALYFCASSVGDTEAFFGQGTRLTVV.

The chain's CDR3 is CASSAGTGAGTEAFF. For the CDR3, the DNA is TGTGCCAGTAGTGCCGGGACAGGGGCGGGGACTGAAGCTTTCTTT. This chain joins TRBV19 and TRBJ1-1, with TRBD1 matching over 10 bases. The CDR3 consists of 15 residues. Unmatched junction bases numbered 8, after V lost 5 bases and J lost 5 bases. Germline V lookup: CDR1 LNHDA, CDR2 SQIVND (reference sequence).

The chain links TRBV4-2 to TRBJ1-3; 8 bases map to TRBD1. The germline V gene has CDR1 LGHNA and CDR2 YNFKEQ. This CDR3 has 15 residues. The V segment lost 3 bases and the J segment 4 bases; nucleotides outside the gene matches: 5. CDR3 sequence: CASSQPGQAGNTIYF. CDR3 nucleotides: TGTGCCAGCAGCCAGCCGGGACAGGCCGGAAACACCATATATTTT.

There are many counts of this clone. The chain joins TRBV24-1 to TRBJ1-1, with D hard to call. The CDR3 spans 14 residues. Germline V gives CDR1 KGHDR, CDR2 SFDVKD. The V and J ends lost 2 bases and 2 bases respectively, with 8 bases between them. CDR3 in amino acids: CATSDSTPNTEAFF. CDR3 bases: TGTGCCACCAGTGATTCCACACCTAACACTGAAGCTTTCTTT.

The chain links TRBV6-4 to TRBJ2-2, with TRBD2 matching 8 bases. CDR3 length: 14 residues. V lost 8 bases, J lost 1 base, and 3 bases stayed unmatched. The germline gives CDR1 MRHNA, CDR2 SNTAGT. The CDR3 loop reads CASASGGNTGELFF. DNA of the CDR3: TGTGCCAGCGCGAGCGGGGGGAACACCGGGGAGCTGTTTTTT.

The chain carries TRBV6-5 and TRBJ1-5, with 7 bases identical to TRBD1. The CDR3 totals 12 residues. J was trimmed by 7 bases and V by 5 bases; bases with no gene match: 2. CDR1 and CDR2 (germline): MNHEY, SVGAGI. The CDR3 sequence is CASSTGEQPQHF. CDR3 nucleotides: TGTGCCAGCAGTACAGGGGAGCAGCCCCAGCATTTT.

V is TRBV5-6 and J is TRBJ1-3; possibly TRBD1 for D (5 bases). The CDR3 runs to 14 residues. Germline loops: CDR1 SGHDT, CDR2 YYEEEE. V lost 7 bases to trimming and J lost 4 bases, with 15 bases between them. This chain's CDR3 is CASSGGNWGNTIYF. The CDR3 coding sequence is TGTGCCAGCTCCGGGGGGAACTGGGGAAACACCATATATTTT. The full variable domain, completed using reference TRBV5-6 and TRBJ1-3, is DAGVTQSPTHLIKTRGQQVTLRCSPKSGHDTVSWYQQALGQGPQFIFQYYEEEERQRGNFPDRFSGHQFPNYSSELNVNALLLGDSALYLCASSGGNWGNTIYFGEGSWLTVV.

This chain uses TRBV7-3 with TRBJ2-3, with D unresolved. CDR3 length equals 15 residues. Germline V gene lookup returns CDR1 SGHTA and CDR2 FQGTGA. V was trimmed by 0 bases and J by 0 bases, leaving 7 bases between them. DNA for the CDR3: TGTGCCAGCAGCTTAACCCTTACTAGCACAGATACGCAGTATTTT. Translated, it gives CASSLTLTSTDTQYF.

This sequence joins TRBV2 and TRBJ2-7, with 8 bases identical to TRBD1. The V segment lost 6 bases and the J segment 5 bases; nucleotides outside the gene matches: 9. The CDR3 covers 14 residues. Germline V gene data show CDR1 as SNHLY and CDR2 as FYNNEI. CDR3 in amino acids: CASRTTGGRNEQYF. The CDR3 region has the DNA TGTGCCAGCAGGACCACAGGGGGTCGGAACGAGCAGTACTTC.